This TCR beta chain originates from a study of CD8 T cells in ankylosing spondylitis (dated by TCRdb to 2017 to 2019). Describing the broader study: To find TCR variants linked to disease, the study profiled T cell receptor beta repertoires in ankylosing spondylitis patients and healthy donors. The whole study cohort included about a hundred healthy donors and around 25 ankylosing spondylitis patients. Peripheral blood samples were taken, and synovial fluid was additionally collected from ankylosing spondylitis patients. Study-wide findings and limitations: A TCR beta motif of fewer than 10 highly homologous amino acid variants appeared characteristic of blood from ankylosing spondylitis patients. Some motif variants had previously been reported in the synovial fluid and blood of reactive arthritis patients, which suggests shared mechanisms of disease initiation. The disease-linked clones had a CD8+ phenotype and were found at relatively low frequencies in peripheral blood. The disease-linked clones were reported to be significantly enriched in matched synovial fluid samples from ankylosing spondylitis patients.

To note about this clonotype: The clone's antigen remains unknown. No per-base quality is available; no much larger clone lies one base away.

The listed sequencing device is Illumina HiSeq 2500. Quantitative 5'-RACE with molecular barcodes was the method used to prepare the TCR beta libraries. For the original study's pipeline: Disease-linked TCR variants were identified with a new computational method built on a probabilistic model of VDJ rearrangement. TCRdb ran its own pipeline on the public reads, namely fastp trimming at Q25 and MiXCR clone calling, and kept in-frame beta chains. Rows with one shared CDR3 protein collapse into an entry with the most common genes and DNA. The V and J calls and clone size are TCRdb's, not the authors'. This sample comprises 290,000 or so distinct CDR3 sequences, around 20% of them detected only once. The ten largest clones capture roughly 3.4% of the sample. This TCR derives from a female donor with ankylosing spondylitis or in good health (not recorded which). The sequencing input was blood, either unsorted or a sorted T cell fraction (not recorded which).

The bases read TGTGCCAGCAGCCAATTCCTAACAGGGACTGGGGCCAACGTCCTGACTTTC. Its protein is CASSQFLTGTGANVLTF. The chain is encoded by TRBV4-2 joined to TRBJ2-6, and the D gene may be TRBD1, 6 bases matching. Deletion took 2 bases off V and 2 bases off J, with a span of 13 bases between the germline ends. The CDR3 runs 17 amino acids, cysteine and phenylalanine included. The sequence is cut down to CDR3 DNA, 51 bases in frame from base 1. Based on the germline V gene, the CDR1 and CDR2 sequences are LGHNA and YNFKEQ.